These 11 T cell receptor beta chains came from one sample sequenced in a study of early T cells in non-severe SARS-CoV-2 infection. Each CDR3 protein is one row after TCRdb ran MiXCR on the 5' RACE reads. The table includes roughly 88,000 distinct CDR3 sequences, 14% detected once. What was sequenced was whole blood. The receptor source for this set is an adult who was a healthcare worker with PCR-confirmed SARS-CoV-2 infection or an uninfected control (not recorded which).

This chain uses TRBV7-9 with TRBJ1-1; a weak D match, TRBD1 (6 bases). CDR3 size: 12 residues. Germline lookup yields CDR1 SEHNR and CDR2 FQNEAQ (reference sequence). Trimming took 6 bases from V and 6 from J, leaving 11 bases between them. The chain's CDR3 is CASSRQVAEAFF. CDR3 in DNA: TGTGCCAGCAGTCGACAGGTCGCTGAAGCTTTCTTT.

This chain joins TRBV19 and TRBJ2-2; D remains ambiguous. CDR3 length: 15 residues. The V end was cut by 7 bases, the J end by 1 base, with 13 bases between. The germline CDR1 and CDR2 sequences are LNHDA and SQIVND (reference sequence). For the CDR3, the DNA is TGTGCCAGTACACACCGGACGGTGAACACCGGGGAGCTGTTTTTT. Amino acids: CASTHRTVNTGELFF.

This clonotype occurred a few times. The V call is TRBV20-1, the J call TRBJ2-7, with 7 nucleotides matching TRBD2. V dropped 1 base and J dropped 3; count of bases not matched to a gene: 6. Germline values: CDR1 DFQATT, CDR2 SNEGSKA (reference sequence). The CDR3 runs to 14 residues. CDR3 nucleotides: TGCAGTGCTAGAGGAGCGGGGCTCCGCTACGAGCAGTACTTC. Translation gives CSARGAGLRYEQYF.

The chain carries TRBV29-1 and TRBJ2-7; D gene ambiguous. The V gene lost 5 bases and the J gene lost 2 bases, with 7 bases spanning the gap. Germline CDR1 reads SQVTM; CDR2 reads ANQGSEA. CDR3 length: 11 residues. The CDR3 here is CSVHETYEQYF. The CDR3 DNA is TGCAGCGTTCACGAGACCTACGAGCAGTACTTC.

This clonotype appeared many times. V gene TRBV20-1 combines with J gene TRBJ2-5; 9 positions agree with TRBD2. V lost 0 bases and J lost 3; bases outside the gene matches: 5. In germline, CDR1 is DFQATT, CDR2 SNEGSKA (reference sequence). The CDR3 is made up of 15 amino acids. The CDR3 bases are TGCAGTGCTAGAGAGGCGACTAGCGGTGAAGAGACCCAGTACTTC. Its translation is CSAREATSGEETQYF.

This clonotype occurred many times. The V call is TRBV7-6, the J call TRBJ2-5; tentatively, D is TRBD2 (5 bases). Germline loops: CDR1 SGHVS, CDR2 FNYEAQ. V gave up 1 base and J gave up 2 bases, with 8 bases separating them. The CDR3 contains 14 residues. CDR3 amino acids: CASSLERGQETQYF. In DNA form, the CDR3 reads TGTGCCAGCAGCTTAGAACGAGGGCAAGAGACCCAGTACTTC. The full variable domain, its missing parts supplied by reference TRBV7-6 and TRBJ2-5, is GAGVSQSPRYKVTKRGQDVALRCDPISGHVSLYWYRQALGQGPEFLTYFNYEAQQDKSGLPNDRFSAERPEGSISTLTIQRTEQRDSAMYRCASSLERGQETQYFGPGTRLLVL.

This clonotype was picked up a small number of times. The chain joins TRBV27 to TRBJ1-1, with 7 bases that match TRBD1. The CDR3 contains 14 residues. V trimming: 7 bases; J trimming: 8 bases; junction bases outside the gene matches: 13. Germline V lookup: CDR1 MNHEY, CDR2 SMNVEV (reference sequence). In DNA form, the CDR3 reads TGTGCCAGCAACCTACACCCTCCGGACAGGGAAGCTTTCTTT. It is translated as CASNLHPPDREAFF.

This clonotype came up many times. CDR3 residues: CASSSGWYEQYF. The CDR3 DNA sequence: TGTGCCAGCAGCTCAGGTTGGTACGAGCAGTACTTC. The V and J genes are TRBV6-5 and TRBJ2-7; no reliable D call. The length of the CDR3 is 12 residues. Trimming took 6 bases from V and 4 from J, leaving 10 bases between them. Germline V gives CDR1 MNHEY, CDR2 SVGAGI.

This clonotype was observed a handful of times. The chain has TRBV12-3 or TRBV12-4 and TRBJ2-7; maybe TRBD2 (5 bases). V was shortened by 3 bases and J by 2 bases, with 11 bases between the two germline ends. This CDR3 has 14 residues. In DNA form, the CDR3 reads TGTGCCAGCAGTTTGAGGCGGGCCACCTACGAGCAGTACTTC. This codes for CASSLRRATYEQYF.

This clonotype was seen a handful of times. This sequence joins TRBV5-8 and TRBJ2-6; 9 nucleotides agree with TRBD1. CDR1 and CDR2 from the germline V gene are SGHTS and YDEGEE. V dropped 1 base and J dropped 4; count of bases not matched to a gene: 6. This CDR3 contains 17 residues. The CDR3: CASSLTGGARGANVLTF. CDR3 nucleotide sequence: TGTGCCAGCAGCTTGACAGGGGGCGCGAGGGGGGCCAACGTCCTGACTTTC. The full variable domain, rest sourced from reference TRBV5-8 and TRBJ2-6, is EAGVTQSPTHLIKTRGQQATLRCSPISGHTSVYWYQQALGLGLQFLLWYDEGEERNRGNFPPRFSGRQFPNYSSELNVNALELEDSALYLCASSLTGGARGANVLTFGAGSRLTVL.

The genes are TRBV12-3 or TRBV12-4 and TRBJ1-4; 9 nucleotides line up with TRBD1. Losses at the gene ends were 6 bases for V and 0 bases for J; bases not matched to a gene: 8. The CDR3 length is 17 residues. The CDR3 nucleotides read TGTGCCAGCAGAAGGACAGGGGAATTTGCAACTAATGAAAAACTGTTTTTT. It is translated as CASRRTGEFATNEKLFF.